The 26 T cell receptor beta chains presented below share a single source sample, sequenced in a study of monozygotic twins with inflammatory bowel disease. TCRdb derives one entry per CDR3 protein from the 5' RACE reads, leaving out DNA. Found here are 330,000 or so distinct CDR3 sequences; the top ten clones hold under 2.5%. Material for sequencing was blood. The origin of the receptors is a human donor with ulcerative colitis or Crohn's disease, or a healthy co-twin of an affected twin (not recorded which).

The genes are TRBV7-2 and TRBJ2-1; there is no DNA to check the TCRdb D call of TRBD2. Germline loops: CDR1 SGHTA, CDR2 FQGNSA. This CDR3 has 15 residues. CDR3: CASRASGGAYNEQFF. Filled out from reference TRBV7-2 and TRBJ2-1, the complete variable domain reads GAGVSQSPSNKVTEKGKDVELRCDPISGHTALYWYRQSLGQGLEFLIYFQGNSAPDKSGLPSDRFSAERTGGSVSTLTIQRTQQEDSAVYLCASRASGGAYNEQFFGPGTRLTVL.

The CDR3 protein is CASRRAWTGPYGYTF. The chain has TRBV27 and TRBJ1-2; TCRdb's assignment of TRBD1 cannot be checked, as there is no DNA. In germline, CDR1 is MNHEY, CDR2 SMNVEV (reference sequence). The CDR3 runs to 15 residues.

This chain connects TRBV28 to TRBJ1-6; TCRdb's D gene call, TRBD1, goes unchecked for lack of DNA. The CDR3 is 14 amino acids. The germline V gene encodes CDR1 MDHEN and CDR2 SYDVKM. The CDR3 spells CASSLTGLNSPLHF.

This chain links TRBV2 with TRBJ2-2; TCRdb returns TRBD1, unconfirmable since there is no DNA. This CDR3 comprises 14 residues. Per germline, CDR1 SNHLY and CDR2 FYNNEI. CDR3 protein: CASSDGDRSGELFF.

This chain joins TRBV20-1 and TRBJ2-2; lacking DNA, the TRBD1 call made by TCRdb goes unchecked. The CDR3 contains 13 residues. CDR1 is DFQATT, CDR2 SNEGSKA, per germline (reference sequence). The CDR3 protein is CSSMTGNTGELFF.

The chain carries TRBV7-6 and TRBJ2-3; the D call of TRBD2 rests on TCRdb alone, since no DNA is present to check it. The germline V gene has CDR1 SGHVS and CDR2 FNYEAQ. CDR3 size: 17 residues. The CDR3: CASSLGPGTSSTDTQYF.

CDR3 amino acids: CASSYGTGKQYF. This rearrangement joins TRBV6-2 or TRBV6-3 to TRBJ2-7; TCRdb outputs TRBD1, but without DNA this stays unchecked. The CDR3 spans 12 residues. The germline gives CDR1 MNHEY, CDR2 SVGEGT.

The chain uses TRBV29-1 and TRBJ1-1; the TCRdb D gene call, TRBD1, has no DNA to confirm it. The length of the CDR3 is 13 residues. Germline assignment: CDR1 SQVTM and CDR2 ANQGSEA. The CDR3 reads CSVDVLSNTEAFF.

The V gene is TRBV6-1, the J gene TRBJ2-1; TCRdb lists TRBD1, though no DNA is available to test this call. The CDR3 sequence is 17 residues long. CDR1 and CDR2 (germline): MNHNS, SASEGT. CDR3 sequence reads: CASSERGRSFSFQWQFF.

The chain links TRBV12-3 or TRBV12-4 to TRBJ1-3. The CDR3 is 16 residues long. CDR3 sequence reads: CASSLDVLSSGNTIYF.

The chain combines TRBV5-1 with TRBJ2-7. This CDR3 is built from 14 residues. The germline V gene has CDR1 SGHRS and CDR2 YFSETQ. Here the CDR3 reads CASSLDRSIYEQYF.

The V gene is TRBV7-2, the J gene TRBJ2-3; the D call from TCRdb, TRBD2, cannot be confirmed without DNA. Germline-derived CDR1 and CDR2 are SGHTA and FQGNSA. CDR3 length equals 17 residues. Here the CDR3 reads CASSLQAGPRFTDTQYF.

This sequence joins TRBV15 and TRBJ1-1. The CDR3 totals 15 residues. Germline V gene sequence: CDR1 LNHNV, CDR2 YYDKDF (reference sequence). The chain's CDR3 is CATSSDRVENTEAFF.

The chain has TRBV7-2 and TRBJ2-2. This CDR3 contains 14 residues. Germline loops: CDR1 SGHTA, CDR2 FQGNSA. This CDR3 reads CASSLLRSTGELFF.

The V gene is TRBV6-6, the J gene TRBJ2-3; TCRdb returns TRBD1, unconfirmable since there is no DNA. There are 13 residues in the CDR3. Germline CDR1 MNHNY, CDR2 SVGAGI (reference sequence). CDR3 sequence reads: CAIRRGGTDTQYF.

The chain joins TRBV7-2 to TRBJ1-1; TCRdb gives TRBD1 as the D gene, but with no DNA this cannot be confirmed. CDR1 SGHTA and CDR2 FQGNSA come from the germline V gene. CDR3 length: 15 amino acids. The CDR3 protein is CASSLWAGNLNTAFF.

This chain connects TRBV7-9 to TRBJ1-2; without DNA, the TCRdb call of TRBD1 cannot be checked. CDR1 SEHNR and CDR2 FQNEAQ come from the germline V gene (reference sequence). The CDR3 is made up of 14 amino acids. CDR3 loop: CASVTGTGFYGYTF.

This chain links TRBV9 with TRBJ2-1. CDR1 and CDR2 (germline): SGDLS, YYNGEE. The CDR3 consists of 15 residues. Here the CDR3 reads CASSVETSSYNEQFF.

This chain uses TRBV4-3 with TRBJ1-1; TCRdb selects TRBD1, and the lack of DNA leaves this call unchecked. Germline assignment: CDR1 LGHNA and CDR2 YSLEER. The CDR3 is 15 residues long. CDR3: CASSQRSAQGTEAFF.

The CDR3 here is CASSLAFGLAGDNEQFF. V usage is TRBV7-2 and J usage is TRBJ2-1; without DNA, the TCRdb call of TRBD2 cannot be checked. This CDR3 is 17 amino acids long. Germline V gene sequence: CDR1 SGHTA, CDR2 FQGNSA. Full variable domain (rest looked up from reference TRBV7-2 and TRBJ2-1): GAGVSQSPSNKVTEKGKDVELRCDPISGHTALYWYRQSLGQGLEFLIYFQGNSAPDKSGLPSDRFSAERTGGSVSTLTIQRTQQEDSAVYLCASSLAFGLAGDNEQFFGPGTRLTVL.

The CDR3 loop reads CASSYTGTNGEQYF. This rearrangement joins TRBV6-2 or TRBV6-3 to TRBJ2-7; TCRdb outputs TRBD1, but without DNA this stays unchecked. The CDR3 consists of 14 residues. Germline CDR1 MNHEY, CDR2 SVGEGT.

The chain has TRBV28 and TRBJ1-1. Germline V gene data show CDR1 as MDHEN and CDR2 as SYDVKM. The CDR3 runs 12 residues. Here the CDR3 reads CASRLSTGVAFF.

The CDR3 sequence: CSARTGSEQFF. The chain employs TRBV20-1 and TRBJ2-1; as DNA is missing, the TRBD1 call by TCRdb cannot be tested. The CDR3 extends over 11 amino acids. Germline V CDR1 and CDR2: DFQATT, SNEGSKA (reference sequence).

V is TRBV3-1 and J is TRBJ1-5; no DNA is available, so the TRBD1 call from TCRdb remains unchecked. Germline values: CDR1 LGHDT, CDR2 YNNKEL (reference sequence). The CDR3 covers 16 residues. The CDR3 loop is CASSQGGGAGNQPQHF. Based on the CDR3 plus reference TRBV3-1 and TRBJ1-5, the full variable domain is DTAVSQTPKYLVTQMGNDKSIKCEQNLGHDTMYWYKQDSKKFLKIMFSYNNKELIINETVPNRFSPKSPDKAHLNLHINSLELGDSAVYFCASSQGGGAGNQPQHFGDGTRLSIL.

The V and J genes are TRBV7-2 and TRBJ1-5. This CDR3 has 13 residues. The germline V gene has CDR1 SGHTA and CDR2 FQGNSA. CDR3 loop: CASSLASGQPQHF.

V is TRBV27 and J is TRBJ2-2; TCRdb indicates TRBD1, and absent DNA this call remains unverified. The CDR3 sequence is 16 residues long. Germline V gene sequence: CDR1 MNHEY, CDR2 SMNVEV (reference sequence). Here the CDR3 reads CASSSGTGWESGELFF.